This T cell receptor (beta chain) was found in a study of T cell clusters in autoimmune cytopenias. TRB was amplified from 250 ng of peripheral blood genomic DNA per sample. The germline gives CDR1 MNHEY, CDR2 SVGEGT. The CDR3 contains 13 residues. One tube held mixed TRB-A and TRB-B primer pools for touch-down PCR. Each CDR3 protein gets one entry in TCRdb, which reprocessed the multiplex PCR reads and gives no DNA. In all, the sample yields 3,500 to 4,000 distinct CDR3 sequences. The J gene is TRBJ2-3, the V gene TRBV6-2 or TRBV6-3; TCRdb indicates TRBD1, and absent DNA this call remains unverified. This TCR was recovered from a human donor with an autoimmune cytopenia or autoimmune hepatitis (not recorded which). The sequencing sample was made of peripheral blood. The CDR3 here is CATRGSSTDTQYF.